This T cell receptor (beta chain) appears in the sequencing data of a study of control samples from healthy donors and cancer patients. Here immunoSEQ multiplex PCR was the method, and the copy in TCRdb shows in-frame clones only, minus some. The table shows some 150,000 clones, with more than 80% occurring only once. This clone was seen only once. Material: blood. This clonotype was obtained from a young man in good health.

The CDR3 reads CASSPGRGPSYEQYF. CDR3 nucleotides: TGTGCCAGCTCACCAGGGCGGGGGCCCTCCTACGAGCAGTACTTC. The chain joins TRBV18 to TRBJ2-7; D perhaps matches TRBD2 (7 bases). The CDR3 has 15 amino acids. Germline CDR1 is KGHSH and CDR2 is LQKENI. V lost 2 bases, J lost 0 bases, and 11 bases lay in between. Using reference TRBV18 and TRBJ2-7 for the parts outside the CDR3, the full variable domain is NAGVMQNPRHLVRRRGQEARLRCSPMKGHSHVYWYRQLPEEGLKFMVYLQKENIIDESGMPKERFSAEFPKEGPSILRIQQVVRGDSAAYFCASSPGRGPSYEQYFGPGTRLTVT.